This TCR beta chain appears in the sequencing data of a study of cytomegalovirus exposure and HLA in healthy donors. CDR1 is SGHRS, CDR2 YFSETQ, per germline. J lost 6 bases, V lost 0 bases, and 5 bases had no gene match. The CDR3 extends over 14 amino acids. Comment on this clone: Its antigen remains unknown.

Study-wide findings and caveats: Through in vitro validation, three CMV-associated chains were shown to be specific for CMV antigens. TCR beta chains numbering more than 150 were designated cytomegalovirus-associated. Near-uniform donor sequencing depth was presumed by presence/absence analyses. Later analysis demonstrated an association between a missense DCLRE1C variant and TCR beta V- and J-gene trimming.

The PCR contained 60 Vbeta and 13 Jbeta primers. Clones were sequenced by immunoSEQ multiplex PCR, and TCRdb holds only the in-frame ones, with some missing. The sample yields about 180,000 clones, approximately 73% seen once. This sequence joins TRBV5-1 and TRBJ1-2, with 7 bases lining up with TRBD1. Sequenced: PBMCs. The sequence derives from a woman in her thirties in good health and CMV-seropositive. The CDR3 protein is CASSLDRGGNGYTF. CDR3 DNA: TGCGCCAGCAGCTTGGACAGGGGAGGAAATGGCTACACCTTC.